The rows below give T cell receptor beta chains drawn from one sample of a study of spatial heterogeneity in lung cancer. TCRdb independently ran MiXCR on the 5' RACE reads; one entry per CDR3 protein. The repertoire holds around 110,000 distinct CDR3 sequences, 12% seen once, with roughly 17% in the top ten. The material sequenced was PBMCs, taken at follow-up. Receptors originate from a male donor with early-stage non-small cell lung cancer. CDR3s include the opening cysteine and the closing phenylalanine or tryptophan.

>TRBV2
CASSTTSGMFF
>TRBV7-7
CASSSNIRRGSYEQYF
>TRBV5-1
CASSLRTGSADTQYF
>TRBV7-2
CASSLNRGLMGTEAFF
>TRBV20-1
CSARKGQGLFEQFF
>TRBV4-2
CASSQEGHLLYNEQFF
>TRBV28
CASREQSSYNSPLHF
>TRBV5-1
CASSLNSGAEAFF
>TRBV5-5
CASSQDGQGFVPYF
>TRBV6-5
CASSVVGQGFRGYTF
>TRBV12-3/TRBV12-4
CASSLEAGGPVDTQYF
>TRBV10-3
CAISIQGSGDTQYF
>TRBV25-1
CASSETGGLTDTQYF
>TRBV30
CAWSLLASGGPTDTQYF
>TRBV28
CASSLDTSYSYEQYF
>TRBV7-9
CASSLVGGYGYTF
>TRBV5-5
CASSLPDTLRELFF
>TRBV20-1
CSARRVAGTLAKNIQYF